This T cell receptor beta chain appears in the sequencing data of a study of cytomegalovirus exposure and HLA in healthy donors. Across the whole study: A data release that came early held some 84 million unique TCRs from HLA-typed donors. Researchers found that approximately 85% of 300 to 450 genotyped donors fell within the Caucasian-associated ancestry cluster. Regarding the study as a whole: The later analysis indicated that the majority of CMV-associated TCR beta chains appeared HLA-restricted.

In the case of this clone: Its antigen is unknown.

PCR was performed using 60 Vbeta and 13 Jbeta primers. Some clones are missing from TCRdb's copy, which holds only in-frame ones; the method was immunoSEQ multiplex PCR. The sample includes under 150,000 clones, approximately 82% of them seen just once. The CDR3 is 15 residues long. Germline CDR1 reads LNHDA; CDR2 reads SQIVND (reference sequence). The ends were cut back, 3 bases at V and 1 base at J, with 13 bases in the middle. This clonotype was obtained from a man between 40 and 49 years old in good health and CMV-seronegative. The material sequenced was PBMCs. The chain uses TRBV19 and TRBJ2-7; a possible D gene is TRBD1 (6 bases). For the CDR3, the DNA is TGTGCCAGTAGTATTACCGGGACATCATCCTACGAGCAGTACTTC. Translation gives CASSITGTSSYEQYF.